The 26 T cell receptor beta chains below come from one sample, sequenced in a study of blood T cells in healthy people across ages. Sample-barcoded 5' priming and a J-beta primer mix drove a second PCR of roughly 7 to 11 cycles. TCRdb ran MiXCR on the 5' RACE reads and lists one entry per CDR3 protein. This table has some 1.7 million distinct CDR3 sequences, 25% to 30% appearing once. Source material: blood. The receptor set was obtained from a woman between 25 and 40 years old in good health.

The chain links TRBV5-4 to TRBJ2-7; 8 bases fit TRBD2. From germline, CDR1 is SGHNT and CDR2 YYREEE (reference sequence). J was trimmed by 4 bases and V by 6 bases; bases with no gene match: 6. The CDR3 extends over 13 amino acids. The CDR3 DNA is TGTGCCAGCAATCCCGGGGGGGTGTACGAGCAGTACTTC. Protein product: CASNPGGVYEQYF. Full variable domain (outside the CDR3, taken from reference TRBV5-4 and TRBJ2-7): ETGVTQSPTHLIKTRGQQVTLRCSSQSGHNTVSWYQQALGQGPQFIFQYYREEENGRGNFPPRFSGLQFPNYSSELNVNALELDDSALYLCASNPGGVYEQYFGPGTRLTVT.

This clonotype appeared a few times. This chain links TRBV20-1 with TRBJ2-3; a possible D gene is TRBD2 (6 bases). Trimming took off 1 base at V and 5 bases at J, with 16 bases between the two ends. This CDR3 comprises 15 residues. CDR1 DFQATT and CDR2 SNEGSKA come from the germline V gene (reference sequence). The CDR3 nucleotides read TGCAGTGCTAGAGGTGGGGGGACGGGGGTAGATACGCAGTATTTT. Encoded protein: CSARGGGTGVDTQYF.

This clonotype was counted ten times or more. This chain links TRBV29-1 with TRBJ1-2; D call uncertain. V lost 6 bases and J lost 0, with 17 bases in between. CDR3 length: 15 residues. Germline assignment: CDR1 SQVTM and CDR2 ANQGSEA. Written as DNA, the CDR3 is TGCAGCGTCCTAACTCGGCTCAGCTCTAACTATGGCTACACCTTC. Encoded protein: CSVLTRLSSNYGYTF.

The V call is TRBV2, the J call TRBJ2-5, with 7 bases aligning to TRBD1. Germline CDR1 is SNHLY and CDR2 is FYNNEI. V dropped 8 bases and J dropped 5; count of bases not matched to a gene: 14. The CDR3 spans 15 residues. In DNA, the CDR3 is TGTGCCAGCGGTTCCACCGACAGGGAGTTGGAGACCCAGTACTTC. Amino acid sequence: CASGSTDRELETQYF.

Many counts were recorded for this clonotype. The J gene is TRBJ2-7, the V gene TRBV15; D perhaps matches TRBD1 (5 bases). Germline assignment: CDR1 LNHNV and CDR2 YYDKDF (reference sequence). V was shortened by 0 bases and J by 5 bases, with 11 bases between the two germline ends. CDR3 size: 14 residues. The DNA of the CDR3 is TGTGCCACCAGCAGAGATCCAGGGTCAGACGAGCAGTACTTC. Translated, it gives CATSRDPGSDEQYF.

This clonotype was recorded a few times. One end of the junction fails to match germline, which may point to a read error. This chain links TRBV4-1 with TRBJ2-7; D is ambiguous. This CDR3 spans 13 amino acids. The V gene's germline CDR1 is MGHRA and CDR2 YSYEKL. CDR3 nucleotide sequence: TGCACCAGCAGCCAAGATGTTAGTTGGGAGCAGTACTTC. Its translation: CTSSQDVSWEQYF.

The table lists this clonotype with many counts. The chain employs TRBV10-3 and TRBJ2-5; unclear D gene. The J call is uncertain, as TRBJ2-7 better fits the DNA end. The CDR3 length is 13 residues. Germline V gene lookup returns CDR1 ENHRY and CDR2 SYGVKD. CDR3 loop: CAISEAFDTEQYF. CDR3 DNA sequence: TGTGCCATCAGTGAGGCATTCGACACCGAGCAGTACTTC.

This clonotype was detected many times. The CDR3 DNA reads as TGTGCCAGCAGTCGACGGGGGACGAGCTCCTACGAGCAGTACTTC. Its protein is CASSRRGTSSYEQYF. V is TRBV11-2 and J is TRBJ2-7, with D possibly TRBD2 on 6 matching bases. Trimming took 6 bases from V and 0 from J, leaving 15 bases between them. Germline V gene lookup returns CDR1 SGHAT and CDR2 FQNNGV. This CDR3 spans 15 amino acids.

This clonotype was recorded a few times. The chain joins TRBV2 to TRBJ2-7; TRBD1 is a possible D gene (5 bases). Germline assignment: CDR1 SNHLY and CDR2 FYNNEI. This CDR3 has 14 residues. V was pared by 4 bases and J by 5 bases, with 15 bases between. CDR3 sequence: CASSVGHRLNEQYF. CDR3 sequence (DNA): TGTGCCAGCAGTGTGGGTCACAGGTTGAACGAGCAGTACTTC. The whole variable domain, remainder taken from reference TRBV2 and TRBJ2-7, is EPEVTQTPSHQVTQMGQEVILRCVPISNHLYFYWYRQILGQKVEFLVSFYNNEISEKSEIFDDQFSVERPDGSNFTLKIRSTKLEDSAMYFCASSVGHRLNEQYFGPGTRLTVT.

CDR3 region: CACKGVAGGPRPNTGELFF. The CDR3 DNA reads as TGCGCCTGCAAGGGTGTAGCGGGGGGCCCCAGGCCGAACACCGGGGAGCTGTTTTTT. V and J are TRBV10-2 and TRBJ2-2; TRBD2 matches 10 bases. V trimming: 11 bases; J trimming: 0 bases; junction bases outside the gene matches: 18. Per germline, CDR1 WSHSY and CDR2 SAAADI. The CDR3 has 19 amino acids.

With respect to this clonotype: A read error may be the cause here, since a much bigger clone is one base away. The rearrangement joins TRBV20-1 to TRBJ2-5; TRBD2 matches 8 bases. The CDR3 is made up of 17 amino acids. V gave up 3 bases and J gave up 6 bases; unmatched junction bases: 18. Germline values: CDR1 DFQATT, CDR2 SNEGSKA (reference sequence). The CDR3 nucleotides are TGCAGTGCTAGTTCCCCTCCGGGACTAGGAGGAGGGAAGACCCAGTACTTC. It yields the protein CSASSPPGLGGGKTQYF.

Concerning this clonotype itself: A junction end diverges from the germline sequence, so it may reflect a read error. This chain links TRBV9 with TRBJ1-1, with TRBD1 as a possible D gene (6 bases). The V gene's germline CDR1 is SGDLS and CDR2 YYNGEE. The CDR3 extends over 16 amino acids. Written as DNA, the CDR3 is TGTGCCAGCAGCGTAGACCAGGGGCCAGAGAACACTGAAGTTTTCTTT. As protein: CASSVDQGPENTEVFF.

This clonotype turned up a few times. A single base separates this from a much larger clone, so it may be a read error. The chain employs TRBV5-1 and TRBJ2-7, with D possibly matching TRBD1 (6 bases). The DNA end is more similar to TRBJ2-1, so the J call may be wrong. CDR1 and CDR2 from the germline V gene are SGHRS and YFSETQ. The CDR3 is 13 residues long. CDR3 sequence: CASSWDKSYEQFF. As DNA, the CDR3 is TGCGCCAGCAGTTGGGACAAGTCCTACGAGCAGTTCTTC.

This sequence joins TRBV5-1 and TRBJ2-5; a weak D match, TRBD2 (6 bases). Germline-derived CDR1 and CDR2 are SGHRS and YFSETQ. V was trimmed by 4 bases and J by 2 bases, leaving 15 bases between them. The CDR3 has 15 amino acids. The CDR3 bases are TGCGCCAGCAGCCGGGGGAGGACGTTACAAGAGACCCAGTACTTC. Translating gives CASSRGRTLQETQYF.

This chain links TRBV2 with TRBJ1-5; D is undetermined. The ends were cut back, 7 bases at V and 10 bases at J, with 11 bases in the middle. The CDR3 length is 11 residues. Germline V gives CDR1 SNHLY, CDR2 FYNNEI. Written as DNA, the CDR3 is TGTGCCAGCAATCTGATTAGTCCCCAGCATTTT. This sequence encodes CASNLISPQHF. The whole variable domain, remainder taken from reference TRBV2 and TRBJ1-5, is EPEVTQTPSHQVTQMGQEVILRCVPISNHLYFYWYRQILGQKVEFLVSFYNNEISEKSEIFDDQFSVERPDGSNFTLKIRSTKLEDSAMYFCASNLISPQHFGDGTRLSIL.

This clonotype was recorded at least ten times. The chain joins TRBV4-1 to TRBJ2-7, with D unresolved. Trimming shortened V by 2 bases and J by 2 bases, and 10 bases separated the two germline ends. CDR1 is MGHRA and CDR2 is YSYEKL in the germline V gene. This CDR3 has 14 residues. The CDR3 nucleotides read TGCGCCAGCAGCCAACTTGTGACCACCTACGAGCAGTACTTC. It encodes CASSQLVTTYEQYF.

This clonotype was detected a few times. This chain links TRBV7-2 with TRBJ2-7; D is perhaps TRBD1 or TRBD2 (5 bases each). The CDR3 extends over 15 amino acids. Germline assignment: CDR1 SGHTA and CDR2 FQGNSA. The V gene lost 6 bases and the J gene lost 5 bases, with 20 bases spanning the gap. CDR3: CASSPRLGVGNEQYF. CDR3 DNA: TGTGCCAGCAGTCCCCGTTTGGGGGTCGGGAACGAGCAGTACTTC.

The J gene is TRBJ2-3, the V gene TRBV20-1; D gene unclear. The germline V and J ends were trimmed by 7 bases and 5 bases, with 22 bases remaining between them. The CDR3 is 15 amino acids. Germline V CDR1 and CDR2: DFQATT, SNEGSKA (reference sequence). The CDR3: CSVSFPIEGGDTQYF. The CDR3 nucleotides are TGCAGTGTTAGCTTTCCAATTGAAGGTGGAGATACGCAGTATTTT.

This clonotype was detected ten times or more. CDR3 amino acids: CASSVDIYEQYF. The CDR3 DNA reads as TGTGCCAGCAGCGTCGACATCTACGAGCAGTACTTC. The V call is TRBV5-5, the J call TRBJ2-7, with D unclear. V gave up 4 bases and J gave up 3 bases, with 8 bases separating them. The CDR3 length is 12 residues. The germline V gene encodes CDR1 SGHKS and CDR2 YYEKEE (reference sequence).

The sample holds a few counts of this clonotype. The rearrangement joins TRBV3-1 to TRBJ2-7; no reliable D call. V shed 8 bases and J shed 12 bases, with 17 bases lying between them. Germline lookup yields CDR1 LGHDT and CDR2 YNNKEL (reference sequence). The CDR3 covers 11 residues. CDR3 DNA: TGTGCCAGCCCCCACTACACGGAACTGTACTTC. This translates into CASPHYTELYF.

This clonotype was seen only a few times. The V gene is TRBV20-1, the J gene TRBJ2-3, with D maybe TRBD2 (5 bases). The CDR3 consists of 14 residues. The ends were cut back, 5 bases at V and 0 bases at J, with 12 bases in the middle. Per germline, CDR1 DFQATT and CDR2 SNEGSKA (reference sequence). CDR3 bases: TGCAGTGCTCGAGGGAGTAGAAGCACAGATACGCAGTATTTT. Its protein is CSARGSRSTDTQYF.

CDR3 bases: TGTGCCAGCACCCGGGACTCGGAGACCCAGTACTTC. Amino acid sequence: CASTRDSETQYF. This chain joins TRBV12-3 or TRBV12-4 and TRBJ2-5; TRBD2 is a possible D gene (6 bases). The ends were cut back, 7 bases at V and 5 bases at J, with 11 bases in the middle. The CDR3 covers 12 residues.

This clonotype has a count of ten or more. The CDR3 region is CSVEGTGGNEQYF. Written as DNA, the CDR3 is TGCAGCGTTGAAGGGACAGGGGGGAACGAGCAGTACTTC. The chain links TRBV29-1 to TRBJ2-7, with 10 positions matching TRBD1. J lost 5 bases, V lost 1 base, and 2 bases had no gene match. Germline loops: CDR1 SQVTM, CDR2 ANQGSEA. The CDR3 loop spans 13 amino acids.

This clonotype has a count of ten or more. The chain couples TRBV20-1 to TRBJ2-1; a weak D match, TRBD2 (5 bases). CDR1 and CDR2 from the germline V gene are DFQATT and SNEGSKA (reference sequence). The V end lost 2 bases, the J end lost 4 bases, and 12 bases lay between the germline ends. The CDR3 length is 14 residues. CDR3: CSARWRSLYNEQFF. CDR3 coding DNA: TGCAGTGCTAGATGGAGGTCGTTGTACAATGAGCAGTTCTTC.

A few counts support this clonotype. The V call is TRBV2, the J call TRBJ1-2; tentative D call: TRBD1 (6 bases). V lost 6 bases to trimming and J lost 2 bases, with 16 bases between them. The CDR3 sequence is 15 residues long. In germline, CDR1 is SNHLY, CDR2 FYNNEI. In DNA, the CDR3 is TGTGCCAGCAGCGACAAGGACAGACTCAACTATGGCTACACCTTC. Protein product: CASSDKDRLNYGYTF.

As regards this clonotype: Sequence at one end of the junction differs from germline and may be a read error. The chain links TRBV6-6 to TRBJ2-3, with 8 bases matching TRBD2. CDR3 length: 14 amino acids. Germline lookup yields CDR1 MNHNY and CDR2 SVGAGI (reference sequence). The DNA of the CDR3 is TGTGCCAGCCGGGCGGGGGGTCAGACAGATAAGCAGTATTTT. As protein: CASRAGGQTDKQYF.